This TCR beta chain was captured in a study of T cells in localized non-small cell lung cancer. Germline V gene lookup returns CDR1 LGHNA and CDR2 YNFKEQ. This CDR3 spans 14 amino acids. The germline V and J ends were trimmed by 0 bases and 9 bases, with 12 bases remaining between them. TCRdb keeps only in-frame clones here, not all; method: immunoSEQ multiplex PCR. Among 30,000 to 35,000 clones, around nine tenths were seen once, and the ten largest hold around 3.2%. This chain uses TRBV4-2 with TRBJ2-1; D gene unclear. The material was peripheral blood, obtained before any cancer treatment. The receptor was derived from a female donor at least 60 years old with stage I lung adenocarcinoma. The CDR3 loop reads CASSQDRSPREQFF. The CDR3 nucleotides are TGTGCCAGCAGCCAAGACCGATCGCCGCGTGAGCAGTTCTTC.